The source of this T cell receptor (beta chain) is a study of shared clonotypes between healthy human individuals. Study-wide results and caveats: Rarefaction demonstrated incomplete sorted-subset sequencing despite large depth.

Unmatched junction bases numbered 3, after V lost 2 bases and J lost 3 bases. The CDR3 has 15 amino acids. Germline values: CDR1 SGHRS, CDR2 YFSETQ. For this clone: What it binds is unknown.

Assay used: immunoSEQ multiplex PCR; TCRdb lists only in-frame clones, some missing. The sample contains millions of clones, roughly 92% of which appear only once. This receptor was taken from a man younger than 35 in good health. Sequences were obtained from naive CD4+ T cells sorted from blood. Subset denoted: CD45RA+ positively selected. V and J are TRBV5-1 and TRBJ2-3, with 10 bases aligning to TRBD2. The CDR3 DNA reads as TGCGCCAGCAGCTTTCTGACTAGCGGGACAGATACGCAGTATTTT. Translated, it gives CASSFLTSGTDTQYF.